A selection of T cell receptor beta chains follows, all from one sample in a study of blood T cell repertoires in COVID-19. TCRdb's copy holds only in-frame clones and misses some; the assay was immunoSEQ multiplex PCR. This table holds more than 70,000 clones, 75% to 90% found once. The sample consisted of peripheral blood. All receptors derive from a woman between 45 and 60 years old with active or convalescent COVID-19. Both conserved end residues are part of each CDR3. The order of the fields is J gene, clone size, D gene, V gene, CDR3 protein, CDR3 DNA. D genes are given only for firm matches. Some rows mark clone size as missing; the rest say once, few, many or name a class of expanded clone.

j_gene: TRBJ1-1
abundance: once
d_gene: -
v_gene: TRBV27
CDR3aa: CASRARKTNTEAFF
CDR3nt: TGTGCCAGCAGGGCCAGGAAAACGAACACTGAAGCTTTCTTT

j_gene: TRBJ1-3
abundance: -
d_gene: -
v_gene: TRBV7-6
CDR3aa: CASSLAAGPVSGNTIYF
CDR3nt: TGTGCCAGCAGCTTAGCTGCAGGGCCCGTCTCTGGAAACACCATATATTTT

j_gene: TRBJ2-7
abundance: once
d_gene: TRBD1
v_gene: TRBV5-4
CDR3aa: CASSHNRDSYEQYF
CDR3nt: TGTGCCAGCAGCCATAACCGGGACAGCTACGAGCAGTACTTC

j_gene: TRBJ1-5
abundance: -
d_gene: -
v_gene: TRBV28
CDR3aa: CASSLVRQPQHF
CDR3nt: TGTGCCAGCAGTTTAGTCAGGCAGCCCCAGCATTTT

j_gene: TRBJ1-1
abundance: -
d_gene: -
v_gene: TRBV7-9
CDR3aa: CASSLLGALPGAEAFF
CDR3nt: TGTGCCAGCAGCTTACTGGGGGCCCTACCTGGGGCTGAAGCTTTCTTT

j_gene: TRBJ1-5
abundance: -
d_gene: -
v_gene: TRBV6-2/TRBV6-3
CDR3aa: CASSYGRNQPQHF
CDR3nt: TGTGCCAGCAGTTACGGGAGAAATCAGCCCCAGCATTTT

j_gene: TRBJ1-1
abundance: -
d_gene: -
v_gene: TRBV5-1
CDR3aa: CASSPGQPNTEAFF
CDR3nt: TGCGCCAGCAGCCCCGGACAACCGAACACTGAAGCTTTCTTT

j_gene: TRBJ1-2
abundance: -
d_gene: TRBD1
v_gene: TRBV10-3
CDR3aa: CAISDTGGYGYTF
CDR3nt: TGTGCCATCAGTGATACAGGGGGCTATGGCTACACCTTC

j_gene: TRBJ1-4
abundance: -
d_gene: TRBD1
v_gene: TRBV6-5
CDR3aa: CASRSTGSGNEKLFF
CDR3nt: TGTGCCAGCCGATCGACAGGGAGTGGTAATGAAAAACTGTTTTTT

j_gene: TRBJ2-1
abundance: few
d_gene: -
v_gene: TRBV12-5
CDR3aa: CASGLGVMGANEQFF
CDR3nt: TGTGCTAGTGGTTTGGGCGTGATGGGGGCGAATGAGCAGTTCTTC

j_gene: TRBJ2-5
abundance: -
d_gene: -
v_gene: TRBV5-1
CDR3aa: CASSLAGSTGETQYF
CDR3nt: TGCGCCAGCAGCTTGGCCGGATCGACCGGGGAGACCCAGTACTTC

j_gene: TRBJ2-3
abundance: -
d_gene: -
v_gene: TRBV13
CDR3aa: CASSSRDTRTDTQYF
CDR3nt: TGTGCCAGCAGCTCTAGGGACACCCGCACAGATACGCAGTATTTT

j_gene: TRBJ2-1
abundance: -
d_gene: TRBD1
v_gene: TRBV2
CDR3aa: CASRGDRVIWFF
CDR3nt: TGTGCCAGCAGGGGGGACAGGGTCATTTGGTTCTTC

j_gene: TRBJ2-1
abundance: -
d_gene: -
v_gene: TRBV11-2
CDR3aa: CASSLGYYNEQFF
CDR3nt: TGTGCCAGCAGCTTAGGCTACTACAATGAGCAGTTCTTC

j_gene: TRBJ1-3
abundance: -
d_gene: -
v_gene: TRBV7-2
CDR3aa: CASSSRHGNTIYF
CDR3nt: TGTGCCAGCAGCTCAAGACATGGAAACACCATATATTTT

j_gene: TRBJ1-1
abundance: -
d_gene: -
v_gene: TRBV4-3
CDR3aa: CASSQSLSGDTEAFF
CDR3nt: TGCGCCAGCAGCCAAAGCTTGTCAGGGGACACTGAAGCTTTCTTT

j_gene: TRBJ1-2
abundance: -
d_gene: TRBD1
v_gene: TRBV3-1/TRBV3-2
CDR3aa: CASSQDPTGRGYTF
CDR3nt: TGTGCCAGCAGCCAAGATCCGACAGGGAGAGGCTACACCTTC

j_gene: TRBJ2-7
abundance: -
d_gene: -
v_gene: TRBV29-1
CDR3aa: CSVLGTEGEYEQYF
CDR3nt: TGCAGCGTTTTGGGGACTGAGGGAGAATACGAGCAGTACTTC

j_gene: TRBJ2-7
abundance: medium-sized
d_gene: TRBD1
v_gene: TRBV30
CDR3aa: CAWSVGQGYEQYF
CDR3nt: TGTGCCTGGAGTGTAGGACAGGGTTACGAGCAGTACTTC

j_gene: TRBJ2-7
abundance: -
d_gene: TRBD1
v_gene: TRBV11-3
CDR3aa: CASSQGASYEQYF
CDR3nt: TGTGCCAGCTCACAGGGGGCTTCCTACGAGCAGTACTTC

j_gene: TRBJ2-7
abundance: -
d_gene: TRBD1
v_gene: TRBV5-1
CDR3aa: CASSSLDRGDYEQYF
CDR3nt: TGCGCCAGCAGCTCCCTAGACAGGGGAGATTACGAGCAGTACTTC

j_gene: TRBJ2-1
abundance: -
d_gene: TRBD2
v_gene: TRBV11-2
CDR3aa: CASSLDNAGGPSNEQFF
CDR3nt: TGTGCCAGCAGCTTAGATAACGCGGGGGGGCCGTCCAATGAGCAGTTCTTC

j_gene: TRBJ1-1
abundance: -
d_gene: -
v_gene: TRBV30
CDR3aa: CAWTVQGFTEAFF
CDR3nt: TGTGCCTGGACCGTGCAGGGTTTCACTGAAGCTTTCTTT

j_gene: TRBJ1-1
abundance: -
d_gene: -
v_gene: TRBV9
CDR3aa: CASSSLPDSTEAFF
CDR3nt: TGTGCCAGCAGCTCCCTTCCCGACAGCACTGAAGCTTTCTTT

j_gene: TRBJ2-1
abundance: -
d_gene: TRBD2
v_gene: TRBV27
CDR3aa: CASRKAGGPYNEQFF
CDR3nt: TGTGCCAGCAGAAAAGCGGGGGGCCCCTACAATGAGCAGTTCTTC

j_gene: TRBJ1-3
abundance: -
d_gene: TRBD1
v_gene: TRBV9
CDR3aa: CASSASTGVGNTIYF
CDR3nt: TGTGCCAGCAGCGCCTCGACAGGGGTTGGAAACACCATATATTTT

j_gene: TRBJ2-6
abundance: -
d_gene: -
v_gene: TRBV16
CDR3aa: CASSQSGVAGANVLTF
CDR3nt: TGTGCCAGCAGCCAATCTGGAGTTGCTGGGGCCAACGTCCTGACTTTC

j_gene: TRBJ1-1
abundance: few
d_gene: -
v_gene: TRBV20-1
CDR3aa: CSVPKGPEAFF
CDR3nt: TGCAGTGTCCCCAAGGGGCCTGAAGCTTTCTTT

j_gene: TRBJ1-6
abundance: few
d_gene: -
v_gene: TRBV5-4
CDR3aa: CASSLGTLGSPLHF
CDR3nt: TGTGCCAGCAGCTTGGGCACCCTAGGTTCACCCCTCCACTTT

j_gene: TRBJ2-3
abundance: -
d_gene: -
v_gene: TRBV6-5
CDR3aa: CASSLGGASTDTQYF
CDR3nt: TGTGCCAGCAGTTTGGGGGGGGCGAGCACAGATACGCAGTATTTT

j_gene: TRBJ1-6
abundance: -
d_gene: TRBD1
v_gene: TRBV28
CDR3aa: CALRGGTGYNSPLHF
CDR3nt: TGTGCCCTTAGAGGTGGGACAGGGTATAATTCACCCCTCCACTTT

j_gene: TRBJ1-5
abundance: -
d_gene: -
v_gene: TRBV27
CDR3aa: CASSLGGRYSNQPQHF
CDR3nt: TGTGCCAGCAGTTTGGGGGGGAGATATAGCAATCAGCCCCAGCATTTT

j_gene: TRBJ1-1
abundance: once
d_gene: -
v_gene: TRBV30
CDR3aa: CAWSVWGGSSTEAFF
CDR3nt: TGTGCCTGGAGTGTGTGGGGAGGAAGCAGCACTGAAGCTTTCTTT

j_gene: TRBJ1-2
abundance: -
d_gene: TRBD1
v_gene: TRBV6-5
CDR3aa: CASSYSGQGNYGYTF
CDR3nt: TGTGCCAGCAGTTACTCTGGACAGGGGAACTATGGCTACACCTTC

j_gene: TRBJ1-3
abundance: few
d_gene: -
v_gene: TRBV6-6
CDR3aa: CASSWGDTIYF
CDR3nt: TGTGCCAGCAGTTGGGGGGACACCATATATTTT

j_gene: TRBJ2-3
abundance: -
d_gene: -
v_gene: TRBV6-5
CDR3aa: CASSYGPRGLQYF
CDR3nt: TGTGCCAGCAGTTACGGGCCGCGGGGTTTGCAGTATTTT

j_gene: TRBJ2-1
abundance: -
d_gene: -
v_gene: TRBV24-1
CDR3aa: CATRGRDSCYNEQFF
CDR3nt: TGTGCCACCAGGGGCCGGGACTCTTGCTACAATGAGCAGTTCTTC

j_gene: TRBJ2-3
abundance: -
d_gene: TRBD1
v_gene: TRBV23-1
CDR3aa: CASKQAGQGFADTQYF
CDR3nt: TGCGCCAGCAAACAGGCGGGACAGGGGTTCGCAGATACGCAGTATTTT

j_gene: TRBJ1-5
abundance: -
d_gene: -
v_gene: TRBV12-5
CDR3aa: CASGFLPKQPQHF
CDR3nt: TGTGCTAGTGGTTTTCTCCCTAAACAGCCCCAGCATTTT

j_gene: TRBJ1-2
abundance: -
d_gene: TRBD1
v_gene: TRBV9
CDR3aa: CASSVEVPNLRDRRGSACDGYTF
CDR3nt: TGTGCCAGCAGCGTAGAAGTCCCTAATCTCCGGGACAGGAGAGGATCGGCTTGCGATGGCTACACCTTC

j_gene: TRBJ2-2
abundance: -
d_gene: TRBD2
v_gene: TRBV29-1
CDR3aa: CSVAGTSGVTGELFF
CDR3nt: TGCAGCGTCGCCGGGACTAGCGGGGTCACCGGGGAGCTGTTTTTT

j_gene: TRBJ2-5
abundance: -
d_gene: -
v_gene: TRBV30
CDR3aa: CAWSWNSLETQYF
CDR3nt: TGTGCCTGGAGTTGGAACAGTCTGGAGACCCAGTACTTC

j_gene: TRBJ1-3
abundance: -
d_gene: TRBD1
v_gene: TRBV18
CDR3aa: CASSTGTAGNTIYF
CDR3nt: TGTGCCAGCTCAACCGGGACAGCTGGAAACACCATATATTTT

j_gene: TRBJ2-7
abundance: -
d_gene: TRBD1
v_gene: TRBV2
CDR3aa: CASGGTGTNEQYF
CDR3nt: TGTGCCAGCGGGGGGACAGGGACAAACGAGCAGTACTTC

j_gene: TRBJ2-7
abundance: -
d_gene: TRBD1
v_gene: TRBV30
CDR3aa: CAWSVRTGRYEQYF
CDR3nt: TGTGCCTGGAGTGTCCGGACAGGGCGTTACGAGCAGTACTTC

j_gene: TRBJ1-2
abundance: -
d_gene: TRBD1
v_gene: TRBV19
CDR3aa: CASSTRGQGIYGYTF
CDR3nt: TGTGCCAGTAGTACAAGAGGACAGGGGATCTATGGCTACACCTTC

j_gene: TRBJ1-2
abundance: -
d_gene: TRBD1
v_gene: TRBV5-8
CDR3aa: CASRWQGAYTF
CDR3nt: TGTGCCAGCAGGTGGCAGGGGGCCTACACCTTC

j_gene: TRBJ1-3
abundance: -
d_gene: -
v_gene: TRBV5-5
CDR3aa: CASSLVLGSGNTIYF
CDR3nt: TGTGCCAGCAGCTTGGTCCTCGGCTCTGGAAACACCATATATTTT

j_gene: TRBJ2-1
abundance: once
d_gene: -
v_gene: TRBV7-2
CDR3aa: CASSSPNYNEQFF
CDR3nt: TGTGCCAGCAGCTCCCCAAACTACAATGAGCAGTTCTTC

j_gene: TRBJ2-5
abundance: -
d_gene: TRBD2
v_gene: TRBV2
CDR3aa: CASRGIAGGPGTQYF
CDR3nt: TGTGCCAGCAGGGGGATAGCGGGGGGCCCCGGTACCCAGTACTTC

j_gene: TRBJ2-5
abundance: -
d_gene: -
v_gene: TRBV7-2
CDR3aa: CASSFRSGQETQYF
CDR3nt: TGTGCCAGCAGCTTCCGTAGCGGCCAAGAGACCCAGTACTTC

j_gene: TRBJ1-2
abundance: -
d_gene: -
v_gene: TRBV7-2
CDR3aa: CASRQGYGYTF
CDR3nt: TGTGCCAGCAGACAGGGCTATGGCTACACCTTC

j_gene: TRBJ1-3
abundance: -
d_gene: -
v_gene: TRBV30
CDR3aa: CATTGPPGNTIYF
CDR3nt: TGTGCCACGACAGGACCCCCTGGAAACACCATATATTTT

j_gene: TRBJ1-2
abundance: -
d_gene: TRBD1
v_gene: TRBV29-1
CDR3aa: CSSATGGSYGYTF
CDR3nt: TGCAGCTCCGCGACAGGGGGCTCCTATGGCTACACCTTC

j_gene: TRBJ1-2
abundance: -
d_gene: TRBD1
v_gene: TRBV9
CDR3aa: CASTLGTGYGYTF
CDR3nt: TGTGCCAGCACCCTGGGGACAGGGTATGGCTACACCTTC